These 2 T cell receptor beta chains share one sample of origin, sequenced in a study of CD8 T cells in ankylosing spondylitis (dated by TCRdb to 2016 to 2017). The research as a whole found: Blood from ankylosing spondylitis patients appeared to be characterized by a TCR beta motif composed of about eight highly homologous amino acid variants.

Library preparation was by 5' RACE. TCRdb names Illumina HiSeq 2500 as the instrument used. TCRdb redid the processing of the public reads, applying fastp at Q25 and MiXCR, and retained in-frame beta chains. Rows with a matching CDR3 protein are joined into one entry that keeps the most common DNA and genes. Counted in this sample were roughly 400,000 distinct CDR3 sequences; around 20% of them appeared once. 15% to 20% of the sample goes to the ten largest clones. No antigen has been assigned to these receptors. The sample comprised blood, either unsorted or a sorted T cell fraction (not recorded which). These receptors were collected from a male donor with ankylosing spondylitis.

This clonotype was counted a few times. The chain is built from TRBV2 and TRBJ2-6; weak D call: TRBD2 (6 bases). Per the germline V gene, CDR1 is SNHLY and CDR2 is FYNNEI. V was trimmed by 6 bases and J by 0 bases, leaving 9 bases between them. The CDR3 has 15 residues. As DNA, the CDR3 is TGTGCCAGCAGGGAGGGATACTCTGGGGCCAACGTCCTGACTTTC. The encoded protein is CASREGYSGANVLTF.

The CDR3 region has the DNA TGTGCCAGCAGTCCGCAGGGACTAGCTCGGAACATTCAGTACTTC. Translation: CASSPQGLARNIQYF. The V and J genes are TRBV12-3 or TRBV12-4 and TRBJ2-4, with 9 bases identical to TRBD2. The CDR3 has 15 residues. V lost 5 bases, J lost 7 bases, and 9 bases stayed unmatched.